Listed here are 16 T cell receptor beta chains from one sample, sequenced in a study of neurological immune-mediated disorders (dated by TCRdb to between 2017 and 2020). Preparation of the library involved 5' RACE. TCRdb lists the instrument as Illumina HiSeq 2500. Through fastp at Q25 and MiXCR, TCRdb rebuilt clones from the public reads, retaining in-frame beta chains. Every entry covers one CDR3 protein and lists the most common genes and DNA from its rows. The sample table lists about 84,000 distinct CDR3 sequences, around 10% of them with a count of one. Around 2% of the sample comes from the top ten. The specimen was PBMCs. All receptors come from a man aged 40-55 years in good health.

This clonotype has more than one count but fewer than ten. The chain has TRBV15 and TRBJ2-3, with D unclear. Trimming left V 5 bases short and J 5 bases short, with 14 bases between. The CDR3 extends over 14 amino acids. Germline V gives CDR1 LNHNV, CDR2 YYDKDF (reference sequence). CDR3 region: CATSAQVRRDTQYF. Written as DNA, the CDR3 is TGTGCCACCAGCGCCCAAGTTCGCAGAGATACGCAGTATTTT.

The chain links TRBV6-5 to TRBJ2-5, with D possibly being TRBD1 (6 bases). This CDR3 has 14 residues. Trimming took off 2 bases at V and 4 bases at J, with 11 bases between the two ends. The germline V gene has CDR1 MNHEY and CDR2 SVGAGI. CDR3 sequence reads: CASSYTGLRETQYF. The CDR3 nucleotides read TGTGCCAGCAGTTACACAGGGCTCAGAGAGACCCAGTACTTC.

A single count supports this clonotype. This may come from a read error, since a much larger clone is one base off. The genes are TRBV10-1 and TRBJ2-7; D might be TRBD1 or TRBD2, each matching 6 bases. The length of the CDR3 is 19 residues. The germline V gene encodes CDR1 WNHNN and CDR2 SYGVQD (reference sequence). V gave up 3 bases and J gave up 6 bases, with 30 bases separating them. CDR3 coding DNA: TGCGCCAGCAGTGATCCCCCTGCCGGGAAAGGAGGGGGAAAGGCCGAGCAGTACTTC. Its protein is CASSDPPAGKGGGKAEQYF.

Comment on this clonotype: A much bigger clone sits one base away, suggesting this may be a read error. V and J are TRBV10-3 and TRBJ2-3; 10 nucleotides match TRBD2. Looked up from germline, CDR1 is ENHRY and CDR2 is SYGVKD. The CDR3 spans 15 residues. V was clipped by 9 bases and J by 1 base; unmatched bases: 7. The CDR3 nucleotides read TGTGCCATTACAAGTCTAGCGGGGGGCACAGATACGCAGTATTTT. It specifies CAITSLAGGTDTQYF.

This clonotype was observed many times. The chain has TRBV5-1 and TRBJ2-7; D ambiguous. The CDR3 runs to 14 residues. The V gene lost 0 bases and the J gene lost 0 bases, with 7 bases spanning the gap. CDR1 is SGHRS, CDR2 YFSETQ, per germline. The chain's CDR3 is CASSLEGNSYEQYF. The CDR3 DNA sequence: TGCGCCAGCAGCTTGGAGGGCAACTCCTACGAGCAGTACTTC.

The genes are TRBV2 and TRBJ2-5; D may correspond to TRBD1 or TRBD2 (5 bases each). Germline V gene lookup returns CDR1 SNHLY and CDR2 FYNNEI. This CDR3 is built from 13 residues. V lost 8 bases and J lost 1, with 11 bases in between. The CDR3 DNA follows: TGTGCCAGCCGTGGGGGTCTCCAAGAGACCCAGTACTTC. As protein: CASRGGLQETQYF.

This clonotype has a count of ten or more. The chain combines TRBV7-9 with TRBJ2-5; D ambiguous. The V end was cut by 5 bases, the J end by 1 base, with 5 bases between. Germline values: CDR1 SEHNR, CDR2 FQNEAQ (reference sequence). The CDR3 contains 12 residues. CDR3: CASSQLQETQYF. The CDR3 bases are TGTGCCAGCAGCCAGCTCCAAGAGACCCAGTACTTC. The whole variable domain, remainder taken from reference TRBV7-9 and TRBJ2-5, is DTGVSQNPRHKITKRGQNVTFRCDPISEHNRLYWYRQTLGQGPEFLTYFQNEAQLEKSRLLSDRFSAERPKGSFSTLEIQRTEQGDSAMYLCASSQLQETQYFGPGTRLLVL.

Ten or more counts support this clonotype. The chain carries TRBV5-6 and TRBJ1-2; no clear D gene. Deletions cut 2 bases from V and 3 bases from J, with 14 bases between. The CDR3 is made up of 15 amino acids. Germline lookup yields CDR1 SGHDT and CDR2 YYEEEE. In nucleotides, the CDR3 is TGTGCCAGCAGCTTATCCAACCTCGATTACTATGGCTACACCTTC. It yields the protein CASSLSNLDYYGYTF.

This clonotype was seen at least ten times. The V and J genes are TRBV29-1 and TRBJ2-7, with 8 bases identical to TRBD1. From germline, CDR1 is SQVTM and CDR2 ANQGSEA. Unmatched junction bases numbered 1, after V lost 3 bases and J lost 0 bases. This CDR3 comprises 13 residues. The CDR3 reads CSVDDRGSYEQYF. The CDR3, as DNA: TGCAGCGTTGATGACAGGGGCTCCTACGAGCAGTACTTC.

This clonotype was counted many times. The rearrangement links TRBV5-5 to TRBJ2-7; D may be TRBD2 (6 bases). V was shortened by 1 base and J by 2 bases, with 10 bases between the two germline ends. CDR1 SGHKS and CDR2 YYEKEE come from the germline V gene (reference sequence). The CDR3 loop spans 14 amino acids. The CDR3 sequence: CASSLLGGTYEQYF. DNA for the CDR3: TGTGCCAGCAGCTTGTTGGGGGGTACCTACGAGCAGTACTTC.

This clonotype was counted ten times or more. The gene calls are TRBV5-1 and TRBJ1-1, with D unclear. Germline CDR1 SGHRS, CDR2 YFSETQ. The CDR3 loop spans 15 amino acids. The V gene lost 2 bases and the J gene lost 1 base, with 12 bases spanning the gap. The CDR3 protein is CASSFGRVGNTEAFF. The CDR3 DNA follows: TGCGCCAGCAGCTTTGGGAGGGTTGGGAACACTGAAGCTTTCTTT. Full variable domain (outside the CDR3, taken from reference TRBV5-1 and TRBJ1-1): KAGVTQTPRYLIKTRGQQVTLSCSPISGHRSVSWYQQTPGQGLQFLFEYFSETQRNKGNFPGRFSGRQFSNSRSEMNVSTLELGDSALYLCASSFGRVGNTEAFFGQGTRLTVV.

Concerning this clonotype itself: The junction departs from germline at one end; a sequencing error may be responsible. V and J are TRBV14 and TRBJ2-1; D perhaps matches TRBD2 (7 bases). The germline V gene encodes CDR1 SGHDN and CDR2 FVKESK. The CDR3 is 13 residues long. CDR3 loop: CASSQDRGTKQLF. The DNA for the CDR3 is TGTGCCAGCAGCCAAGATAGGGGGACTAAGCAGTTATTC.

At least ten counts were recorded for this clonotype. V usage is TRBV7-2 and J usage is TRBJ2-7; 9 positions agree with TRBD1. The CDR3 is 15 residues long. Germline V gene data show CDR1 as SGHTA and CDR2 as FQGNSA. V lost 4 bases to trimming and J lost 4 bases; unmatched junction nucleotides: 8. DNA of the CDR3: TGTGCCAGCAGCTCGTACGGGACAGGGCCTTACGAGCAGTACTTC. Protein product: CASSSYGTGPYEQYF.

This clonotype was seen repeatedly, ten times or more. The DNA of the CDR3 is TGTGCCAGCAGTTTCGGGGGAGACTACGAGCAGTACTTC. This translates into CASSFGGDYEQYF. This chain connects TRBV12-3 or TRBV12-4 to TRBJ2-7; a weak D match, TRBD2 (6 bases). Trimming cost V 3 bases and J 3 bases, with 9 bases left between them. The CDR3 is 13 residues long.

This clonotype showed up many times. The genes are TRBV20-1 and TRBJ2-3; tentatively, D is TRBD2 (6 bases). The germline V gene encodes CDR1 DFQATT and CDR2 SNEGSKA (reference sequence). The CDR3 has 14 residues. The V end lost 6 bases, the J end lost 2 bases, and 15 bases lay between the germline ends. CDR3 nucleotide sequence: TGCAGTGCACTAGCCGCGTTTAACACAGATACGCAGTATTTT. It encodes CSALAAFNTDTQYF.

This clonotype was observed many times. The gene calls are TRBV5-1 and TRBJ2-2; D is unclear. The germline CDR1 and CDR2 sequences are SGHRS and YFSETQ. V lost 5 bases and J 3 bases, leaving 14 bases between the germline ends. CDR3 length: 15 amino acids. The CDR3 spells CASRQPIAYTGELFF. Written as DNA, the CDR3 is TGCGCCAGCAGACAACCCATCGCTTACACCGGGGAGCTGTTTTTT. Together with reference TRBV5-1 and TRBJ2-2, the CDR3 gives the full variable domain: KAGVTQTPRYLIKTRGQQVTLSCSPISGHRSVSWYQQTPGQGLQFLFEYFSETQRNKGNFPGRFSGRQFSNSRSEMNVSTLELGDSALYLCASRQPIAYTGELFFGEGSRLTVL.